This T cell receptor (beta chain) is from a study of blood T cell repertoires in COVID-19. Authors' methods: Amplification with reference gene primers provided the estimates of nucleated cell counts. The repertoire was sequenced with immunoSEQ multiplex PCR; TCRdb's copy has only in-frame clones and lacks some. Clonal size and the V and J genes are those of that table, whereas D and trimming came from the DNA. This table has around 77,000 clones, roughly 83% appearing once. From germline, CDR1 is MRHNA and CDR2 SNTAGT. CDR3 length: 15 residues. Trimming removed 5 bases from V and 5 bases from J; junction bases left unmatched: 8.

This TCR derives from a man aged 25 to 45 with COVID-19, enrolled during active disease. Material: peripheral blood. The chain has TRBV6-4 and TRBJ2-1; 8 bases are shared with TRBD1. The CDR3: CASSPGTGENNEQFF. The CDR3 DNA reads as TGTGCCAGCAGTCCCGGGACAGGAGAAAACAATGAGCAGTTCTTC.